These T cell receptor beta chains were read from a single sample in a study of T cell responses to AZD1222 COVID-19 vaccine. Repertoires were generated with immunoSEQ multiplex PCR, while TCRdb's copy carries only in-frame clones and drops some. The repertoire holds some 150,000 clones, around nine tenths seen once, with approximately 5.3% in the top ten. This specimen consisted of peripheral blood, obtained on day 0 of AZD1222 vaccination. Source of these receptors: an adult in good health. Each CDR3 is given with its conserved first and last residue. Fields, in order: J gene, clone size, V gene, D gene, CDR3 protein, CDR3 DNA. A D gene is named only where the DNA matches it firmly. Not every row has a clone size; where given, it reads once, few, many or a size class.

TRBJ2-7 | NA | TRBV15 | NA | CATSREGVGYEQYF | TGTGCCACCAGCAGAGAGGGGGTCGGTTACGAGCAGTACTTC
TRBJ1-2 | NA | TRBV19 | NA | CASTSERRIYGYTF | TGTGCCAGTACCTCGGAGCGTCGAATTTATGGCTACACCTTC
TRBJ1-1 | once | TRBV18 | NA | CASSPPLNTEAFF | TGTGCCAGCTCACCACCCTTGAACACTGAAGCTTTCTTT
TRBJ2-5 | NA | TRBV5-1 | TRBD2 | CASRLGTSGRYGETQYF | TGCGCCAGCAGACTCGGGACTAGCGGGAGGTACGGGGAGACCCAGTACTTC
TRBJ2-1 | NA | TRBV2 | NA | CASSEAVAAGFF | TGTGCCAGCAGTGAAGCAGTGGCCGCCGGGTTCTTC
TRBJ1-4 | NA | TRBV3-1/TRBV3-2 | TRBD1 | CASSLRQGATNEKLFF | TGTGCCAGCAGCCTGAGACAGGGAGCAACTAATGAAAAACTGTTTTTT
TRBJ1-2 | NA | TRBV20-1 | NA | CSARPSYGYTF | TGCAGTGCTAGACCCAGCTATGGCTACACCTTC
TRBJ2-1 | NA | TRBV5-6 | TRBD1 | CASSIQGAIGEQFF | TGTGCCAGCAGCATACAGGGGGCTATCGGTGAGCAGTTCTTC
TRBJ2-3 | NA | TRBV9 | NA | CASSVDHEGTQYF | TGTGCCAGCAGCGTAGATCACGAGGGTACGCAGTATTTT
TRBJ2-2 | NA | TRBV2 | NA | CASSQDWMGAGELFF | TGTGCCAGCAGCCAAGACTGGATGGGAGCCGGGGAGCTGTTTTTT
TRBJ2-1 | few | TRBV12-3/TRBV12-4 | NA | CATSGRHEQFF | TGTGCCACCTCGGGGAGACATGAGCAGTTCTTC
TRBJ2-7 | NA | TRBV28 | NA | CASRNELYEQYF | TGTGCCAGCAGGAATGAACTCTACGAGCAGTACTTC
TRBJ2-1 | NA | TRBV5-4 | TRBD2 | CASSSGLAGAGEQFF | TGTGCCAGCAGCTCTGGACTAGCGGGAGCAGGTGAGCAGTTCTTC
TRBJ1-6 | NA | TRBV15 | NA | CATSAGQGNSPLHF | TGTGCCACCAGTGCAGGGCAGGGGAATTCACCCCTCCACTTT
TRBJ1-6 | NA | TRBV9 | NA | CASSVVGGDSPLHF | TGTGCCAGCAGCGTAGTTGGGGGTGATTCACCCCTCCACTTT
TRBJ2-4 | NA | TRBV29-1 | TRBD1 | CSVGTGKNIQYF | TGCAGCGTTGGGACAGGGAAAAACATTCAGTACTTC
TRBJ1-1 | once | TRBV9 | NA | CASSVQGSTEAFF | TGTGCCAGCAGCGTACAAGGGAGCACTGAAGCTTTCTTT
TRBJ1-5 | NA | TRBV19 | NA | CASSFSNQPQHF | TGTGCCAGTAGTTTCAGCAATCAGCCCCAGCATTTT
TRBJ2-2 | NA | TRBV7-9 | NA | CASSPLENTGELFF | TGTGCCAGCAGCCCGTTGGAGAACACCGGGGAGCTGTTTTTT
TRBJ1-6 | NA | TRBV4-2 | NA | CASSQEIRTSQIYNSPLHF | TGTGCCAGCAGCCAAGAAATTAGGACGTCCCAAATTTATAATTCACCCCTCCACTTT
TRBJ1-1 | NA | TRBV6-5 | TRBD1 | CASSRWTGRGTEAFF | TGTGCCAGCAGTAGATGGACAGGGCGGGGGACTGAAGCTTTCTTT
TRBJ1-5 | NA | TRBV27 | NA | CASSLVGQPYSNQPQHF | TGTGCCAGCAGTTTAGTCGGGCAACCATATAGCAATCAGCCCCAGCATTTT
TRBJ2-7 | NA | TRBV5-3 | NA | CARRMAGDRRPLEQYF | TGTGCCAGAAGGATGGCGGGGGACAGGAGACCCCTCGAGCAGTACTTC
TRBJ2-2 | few | TRBV28 | NA | CASSLLVQNTGELFF | TGTGCCAGCAGTTTATTAGTACAGAACACCGGGGAGCTGTTTTTT
TRBJ2-7 | NA | TRBV5-5 | TRBD2 | CASSAGGWPQQYF | TGTGCCAGCAGCGCCGGGGGGTGGCCCCAGCAGTACTTC
TRBJ2-3 | NA | TRBV5-1 | NA | CASSLAGADTQYF | TGCGCCAGCAGCTTGGCTGGGGCAGATACGCAGTATTTT
TRBJ2-3 | NA | TRBV5-1 | NA | CASRSRDLTDTQYF | TGCGCCAGCAGAAGCAGGGATCTCACAGATACGCAGTATTTT
TRBJ1-1 | NA | TRBV27 | TRBD1 | CASSSLAGGRDEAFF | TGTGCCAGCAGTTCCCTCGCAGGGGGTCGGGATGAAGCTTTCTTT
TRBJ2-7 | NA | TRBV28 | TRBD1 | CASSRPGQGLFWPYEQYF | TGTGCCAGCAGTCGGCCGGGACAGGGGTTGTTTTGGCCTTACGAGCAGTACTTC
TRBJ2-5 | NA | TRBV18 | NA | CASSPNSGRETQYF | TGTGCCAGCTCACCAAACAGTGGAAGGGAGACCCAGTACTTC
TRBJ2-2 | NA | TRBV7-9 | NA | CASSPLPGIQGTGELFF | TGTGCCAGCAGCCCTCTTCCCGGGATACAAGGCACCGGGGAGCTGTTTTTT
TRBJ1-2 | NA | TRBV6-4 | NA | CASSDTPGAGVIYGYTF | TGTGCCAGCAGTGATACTCCTGGGGCAGGGGTAATCTATGGCTACACCTTC
TRBJ2-1 | NA | TRBV9 | NA | CASSAFSAAYNEQFF | TGTGCCAGCAGCGCGTTCAGCGCGGCATACAATGAGCAGTTCTTC
TRBJ1-4 | NA | TRBV28 | NA | CASSFGTGVREKLFF | TGTGCCAGCAGTTTCGGAACAGGTGTTCGAGAAAAACTGTTTTTT
TRBJ2-7 | NA | TRBV5-4 | TRBD1 | CASSLGGQGGYEQYF | TGTGCCAGCAGCTTGGGGGGACAGGGAGGGTACGAGCAGTACTTC
TRBJ2-6 | NA | TRBV27 | NA | CASRYQGPGANVLTF | TGTGCCAGCAGATATCAGGGACCTGGGGCCAACGTCCTGACTTTC
TRBJ2-7 | NA | TRBV29-1 | TRBD2 | CSVVQPGTTYEQYF | TGCAGCGTTGTCCAACCCGGGACTACCTACGAGCAGTACTTC
TRBJ1-5 | NA | TRBV4-1 | NA | CASSLREINQPQHF | TGCGCCAGCAGCCTTCGGGAGATCAATCAGCCCCAGCATTTT
TRBJ2-1 | NA | TRBV5-1 | TRBD2 | CASSFPREGSESYNEQFF | TGCGCCAGCAGCTTCCCCCGGGAGGGGAGCGAGTCCTACAATGAGCAGTTCTTC
TRBJ2-1 | NA | TRBV9 | TRBD1 | CASSGWAGTGDNEQFF | TGTGCCAGCAGCGGATGGGCGGGGACAGGGGACAATGAGCAGTTCTTC
TRBJ1-5 | few | TRBV29-1 | NA | CSVGAGDQPQHF | TGCAGCGTTGGGGCAGGGGATCAGCCCCAGCATTTT
TRBJ2-7 | NA | TRBV6-5 | NA | CASSRYRDFYEQYF | TGTGCCAGCAGTAGATACAGGGATTTCTACGAGCAGTACTTC